Listed below are T cell receptor beta chains from one sample, sequenced in a study of blood T cell repertoires in COVID-19. Produced via immunoSEQ multiplex PCR; TCRdb's table is partial and in-frame only. Of more than 200,000 clones detected, approximately 87% appear once; the ten largest clones hold roughly 2.2%. Input material: peripheral blood. The receptors stem from a woman aged 45 to 65 with acute or convalescent COVID-19. CDR3s include the opening cysteine and the closing phenylalanine or tryptophan. The D gene is left open where the match is weak. For some rows the clone size is stated as once, few or many, or as a class when expanded; others skip it.

clone_size,d_call,j_call,v_call,cdr3_aa,cdr3_nt
.,.,TRBJ1-1,TRBV30,CAWSRSGAPNTEAFF,TGTGCCTGGAGTCGTTCTGGGGCCCCGAACACTGAAGCTTTCTTT
.,TRBD2,TRBJ2-3,TRBV6-6,CASSDGLDPDTQYF,TGTGCCAGCAGTGACGGACTAGACCCAGATACGCAGTATTTT
.,.,TRBJ2-7,TRBV3-1/TRBV3-2,CASIPGRRGREQYF,TGTGCCAGCATACCGGGGCGGAGGGGTCGCGAGCAGTACTTC
.,.,TRBJ2-3,TRBV18,CASSPLERTDTQYF,TGTGCCAGCTCACCACTCGAGCGCACAGATACGCAGTATTTT
.,.,TRBJ1-1,TRBV6-4,CASSGGVEEAFF,TGTGCCAGCAGTGGGGGGGTGGAAGAAGCTTTCTTT
few,.,TRBJ1-5,TRBV7-2,CASSPGGSNQPQHF,TGTGCCAGCAGCCCCGGGGGGTCGAATCAGCCCCAGCATTTT
.,TRBD2,TRBJ2-3,TRBV5-1,CASSLKREGSSTDTQYF,TGCGCCAGCAGCTTGAAGCGGGAGGGCTCTAGCACAGATACGCAGTATTTT
once,.,TRBJ2-1,TRBV3-1/TRBV3-2,CASSQDLTYNEQFF,TGTGCCAGCAGCCAAGATCTTACCTACAATGAGCAGTTCTTC
.,.,TRBJ2-5,TRBV12-5,CASGLSSETQYF,TGTGCTAGTGGTTTGTCCTCGGAGACCCAGTACTTC
once,.,TRBJ1-1,TRBV7-2,CASSFSSGSTEAFF,TGTGCCAGCAGCTTTTCTTCGGGATCCACTGAAGCTTTCTTT
.,.,TRBJ2-7,TRBV5-1,CASSLTSGRGNEQYF,TGCGCCAGCAGCTTGACGAGCGGCAGGGGTAACGAGCAGTACTTC
.,TRBD2,TRBJ2-6,TRBV7-9,CASSLDSGRLTGANVLTF,TGTGCCAGCAGCTTAGATAGCGGGAGACTGACTGGGGCCAACGTCCTGACTTTC
.,.,TRBJ1-4,TRBV5-1,CASSLEGVGNEKLFF,TGCGCCAGCAGCTTGGAGGGGGTGGGTAATGAAAAACTGTTTTTT
.,.,TRBJ1-1,TRBV12-3/TRBV12-4,CASSLSQVAEAFF,TGTGCCAGCAGTTTATCCCAGGTGGCTGAAGCTTTCTTT
.,.,TRBJ1-5,TRBV7-2,CASSWGEPQPQHF,TGTGCCAGCAGCTGGGGAGAACCTCAGCCCCAGCATTTT
.,TRBD1,TRBJ1-4,TRBV5-5,CASSGGTGKFFREKLFF,TGTGCCAGCAGCGGCGGGACAGGGAAGTTCTTTAGGGAAAAACTGTTTTTT
.,.,TRBJ2-5,TRBV19,CASSPRVSYQETQYF,TGTGCCAGTAGTCCGAGGGTCTCGTACCAAGAGACCCAGTACTTC
.,.,TRBJ2-1,TRBV6-2/TRBV6-3,CASSYLQALYNEQFF,TGTGCCAGCAGTTACCTACAGGCCTTATACAATGAGCAGTTCTTC
.,.,TRBJ1-3,TRBV2,CASSSLFYSGNTIYF,TGTGCCAGCAGTTCCCTCTTTTACTCTGGAAACACCATATATTTT
.,TRBD1,TRBJ1-4,TRBV18,CASSPPGQGGEKLFF,TGTGCCAGCTCACCCCCGGGACAGGGAGGAGAAAAACTGTTTTTT